Presented here are 15 T cell receptor beta chains from one specimen sequenced in a study of prognosis after radiotherapy for stage I lung cancer. The genomic DNA TCR beta CDR3 region underwent two rounds of multiplex PCR. Each TRBV and TRBJ gene had its own primer in the first PCR round. TCRdb redid the calling of the multiplex PCR reads with MiXCR, one entry per CDR3 protein. In the table there are about 34,000 distinct CDR3 sequences, under 40% of which are singletons. The sequences come from PBMCs, collected before or after stereotactic body radiation therapy (not recorded which). These receptors were obtained from a donor aged 50 or older with non-small cell lung cancer.

There are many counts of this clonotype. This chain links TRBV5-1 with TRBJ2-2; 12 bases align to TRBD2. This CDR3 comprises 18 residues. V lost 2 bases, J lost 3 bases, and 8 bases stayed unmatched. CDR1 and CDR2 from the germline V gene are SGHRS and YFSETQ. DNA of the CDR3: TGCGCCAGCAGCTTCCGAACTAGCGGGGGGCCTTACACCGGGGAGCTGTTTTTT. This encodes CASSFRTSGGPYTGELFF.

This clonotype has at least ten counts. The J gene is TRBJ2-7, the V gene TRBV20-1; no clear D gene. V lost 3 bases and J 2 bases, leaving 11 bases between the germline ends. CDR3 length equals 13 residues. CDR1 is DFQATT, CDR2 SNEGSKA, per germline (reference sequence). The chain's CDR3 is CSASTSVTYEQYF. DNA for the CDR3: TGCAGTGCTAGCACATCAGTAACCTACGAGCAGTACTTC.

Ten or more counts support this clonotype. The V and J genes are TRBV11-2 and TRBJ2-5, with D unclear. V was cut by 2 bases and J by 4 bases, with 8 bases left in between. CDR1 is SGHAT and CDR2 is FQNNGV in the germline V gene. The CDR3 is made up of 13 amino acids. The CDR3 region is CASSLNRGETQYF. The DNA of the CDR3 is TGTGCCAGCAGCTTAAACAGAGGAGAGACCCAGTACTTC.

Note on this clonotype: This likely traces to a read error, being one base from a far larger clone. This sequence joins TRBV7-9 and TRBJ2-5; D may correspond to TRBD1 or TRBD2 (5 bases each). V gave up 0 bases and J gave up 7 bases, with 15 bases separating them. The germline gives CDR1 SEHNR, CDR2 FQNEAQ (reference sequence). This CDR3 has 15 residues. The CDR3 nucleotides read TGTGCCAGCAGCTTAGCGCATGAGGGGTTGGTGACCCAGTACTTC. Translated, it gives CASSLAHEGLVTQYF.

On this clonotype itself: A much bigger clone sits one base away, suggesting this may be a read error. V gene TRBV5-1 combines with J gene TRBJ2-5; tentative D call: TRBD1 (6 bases). Trimming stripped 3 bases from V and 5 bases from J, with 17 bases between. CDR3 length: 15 amino acids. Looked up from germline, CDR1 is SGHRS and CDR2 is YFSETQ. CDR3 DNA: TGCGCCAGCAGCTCCGTGCAGGGGTCGGTCGAGACCCAGTACTTC. Residues: CASSSVQGSVETQYF.

This clonotype was observed many times. The chain has TRBV12-3 or TRBV12-4 and TRBJ2-7, with D possibly being TRBD1 (6 bases). Trimming took off 5 bases at V and 10 bases at J, with 15 bases between the two ends. This CDR3 has 12 amino acids. Here the CDR3 DNA reads TGTGCCAGCAGTAGGACGACAGGTCGACAGTACTTC. Amino acids: CASSRTTGRQYF.

This clonotype was found many times. This chain uses TRBV19 with TRBJ2-3, with a tentative D call TRBD2 (5 bases). The V and J ends lost 0 bases and 0 bases respectively, with 10 bases between them. In germline, CDR1 is LNHDA, CDR2 SQIVND (reference sequence). The CDR3 covers 16 residues. CDR3 sequence reads: CASSIDWSGSTDTQYF. CDR3 coding DNA: TGTGCCAGTAGTATAGATTGGAGCGGTAGCACAGATACGCAGTATTTT.

This clonotype was seen at least ten times. The chain carries TRBV6-5 and TRBJ2-5, with D tentatively TRBD1 or TRBD2 (5 bases each). The CDR3 extends over 17 amino acids. Germline V gives CDR1 MNHEY, CDR2 SVGAGI. V was trimmed by 3 bases and J by 7 bases, leaving 24 bases between them. CDR3 amino acids: CASSYLGVGGTPGTQYF. In nucleotides, the CDR3 is TGTGCCAGCAGTTATCTCGGAGTTGGGGGAACCCCGGGGACCCAGTACTTC.

The sample holds many counts of this clonotype. V and J are TRBV5-1 and TRBJ2-1, with 10 bases matching TRBD2. The germline CDR1 and CDR2 sequences are SGHRS and YFSETQ. With 0 bases clipped from V and 4 bases from J, the junction kept 4 bases outside the gene matches. The CDR3 sequence is 16 residues long. The CDR3 region is CASSLVVAGGYNEQFF. DNA for the CDR3: TGCGCCAGCAGCTTGGTGGTAGCGGGGGGATACAATGAGCAGTTCTTC.

As for this clonotype: Given a much more abundant clone one base away, this may be a read error. The genes are TRBV6-4 and TRBJ1-4, with 7 positions matching TRBD1. The V gene's germline CDR1 is MRHNA and CDR2 SNTAGT. CDR3 length equals 13 residues. The CDR3 reads CAISEQGSEKLFF. The CDR3 DNA is TGTGCCATCAGTGAACAGGGGAGTGAAAAACTGTTTTTT.

This clonotype was seen many times. The chain combines TRBV6-2 or TRBV6-3 with TRBJ1-5; TRBD1 is a possible D gene (6 bases). The CDR3 runs to 15 residues. Germline V gene data show CDR1 as MNHEY and CDR2 as SVGEGT. V lost 3 bases and J lost 4, with 13 bases in between. The CDR3, as DNA: TGTGCCAGCAGTTATACACAGGGTTTTAATCAGCCCCAGCATTTT. This sequence encodes CASSYTQGFNQPQHF.

This clonotype was seen repeatedly, ten times or more. This chain uses TRBV6-1 with TRBJ2-1; D not certain. Germline CDR1 reads MNHNS; CDR2 reads SASEGT. V lost 10 bases to trimming and J lost 3 bases, with 10 bases between them. There are 12 residues in the CDR3. The CDR3 region has the DNA TGTGCCACCGGCACCGGCTACAATGAGCAGTTCTTC. This codes for CATGTGYNEQFF.

The J gene is TRBJ2-7, the V gene TRBV19; D call uncertain. Trimming cost V 7 bases and J 0 bases, with 13 bases left between them. This CDR3 contains 14 residues. CDR1 is LNHDA, CDR2 SQIVND, per germline (reference sequence). The CDR3 is CASKARPASYEQYF. CDR3 coding DNA: TGTGCCAGTAAGGCCAGGCCAGCCTCCTACGAGCAGTACTTC.

By share, this clonotype ranks as medium-sized. The chain couples TRBV20-1 to TRBJ2-7; D may be TRBD1 (6 bases). The CDR3 has 15 residues. Between the trimmed V and J ends, which lost 0 bases and 3 bases, there was a span of 15 bases. In germline, CDR1 is DFQATT, CDR2 SNEGSKA (reference sequence). The CDR3 loop is CSARDRDNGGYEQYF. DNA for the CDR3: TGCAGTGCTAGAGATAGGGACAACGGAGGCTACGAGCAGTACTTC.

Note on this clonotype: Possible read error: a much larger clone is one base away. The chain employs TRBV28 and TRBJ2-3; D is unresolved. Per the germline V gene, CDR1 is MDHEN and CDR2 is SYDVKM. The ends were cut back, 6 bases at V and 2 bases at J, with 12 bases in the middle. The CDR3 has 14 amino acids. In nucleotides, the CDR3 is TGTGCCAGCAGGGCGGTAAGATCCACAGATACGCAGTATTTT. Translating it yields CASRAVRSTDTQYF.